These 5 T cell receptor beta chains were all obtained from the same sample, sequenced in a study of T cell repertoires in ileal Crohn's disease (dated by TCRdb to 2018 to 2020). Libraries were constructed by the immunoSEQ multiplex PCR assay. TCRdb stores this immuneACCESS table with in-frame sequences only. Part of the clones is absent; in the studies checked, under half of the shortfall reflects unresolved V genes, and no reason is known for the rest. The sample has roughly 7,000 clones on record, 75% to 85% of them singletons. 4.5% of the sample belongs to the ten largest clones. The sequencing sample was made of ileal tissue. The receptors stem from an adult with Crohn's disease.

The V and J genes are TRBV6-1 and TRBJ1-1; TRBD1 might be the D (5 bases). The CDR3 is 14 residues long. Trimming stripped 5 bases from V and 7 bases from J, with 17 bases between. Per the germline V gene, CDR1 is MNHNS and CDR2 is SASEGT. In DNA form, the CDR3 reads TGTGCCAGCAGTCCTCTGGGGGGACGTGATGAAGCTTTCTTT. Protein: CASSPLGGRDEAFF.

The chain uses TRBV18 and TRBJ2-1; maybe TRBD2 (6 bases). CDR1 and CDR2 from the germline V gene are KGHSH and LQKENI. The CDR3 is 13 amino acids. Trimming removed 6 bases from V and 8 bases from J, with 14 bases in between. In DNA form, the CDR3 reads TGTGCCAGCTCGGACGGGGGACTCCATGAGCAGTTCTTC. Residues: CASSDGGLHEQFF.

The chain is built from TRBV19 and TRBJ1-2; TRBD1 is a possible D gene (6 bases). The CDR3 is 15 amino acids. The V gene lost 2 bases and the J gene lost 1 base, with 11 bases spanning the gap. Germline-derived CDR1 and CDR2 are LNHDA and SQIVND (reference sequence). In DNA form, the CDR3 reads TGTGCCAGTAGTATAAAAGGGGGAGATAACTATGGCTACACCTTC. This codes for CASSIKGGDNYGYTF.

This clone was counted a few times. This chain links TRBV7-9 with TRBJ2-7; D not certain. V was trimmed by 1 base and J by 1 base, leaving 5 bases between them. Germline assignment: CDR1 SEHNR and CDR2 FQNEAQ (reference sequence). CDR3 length: 13 residues. The CDR3 DNA is TGTGCCAGCAGCTTAGACAAGTCCTACGAGCAGTACTTC. It yields the protein CASSLDKSYEQYF.

The chain combines TRBV28 with TRBJ2-5, with 7 bases aligning to TRBD2. The CDR3 loop spans 14 amino acids. In germline, CDR1 is MDHEN, CDR2 SYDVKM. V lost 7 bases and J lost 5; bases outside the gene matches: 10. CDR3 loop: CASIGREFLETQYF. Here the CDR3 DNA reads TGTGCCAGCATCGGGCGGGAGTTTTTGGAGACCCAGTACTTC. The full variable domain, rest sourced from reference TRBV28 and TRBJ2-5, is DVKVTQSSRYLVKRTGEKVFLECVQDMDHENMFWYRQDPGLGLRLIYFSYDVKMKEKGDIPEGYSVSREKKERFSLILESASTNQTSMYLCASIGREFLETQYFGPGTRLLVL.